The 24 T cell receptor beta chains below come from one sample, sequenced in a study of T-cell memory formation after mild COVID-19. TCRdb itself ran the 5' RACE reads through MiXCR, one entry per CDR3 protein. Of 540,000 or so distinct CDR3 sequences detected, 20% appear once; the ten largest clones hold about an eighth. The specimen sequenced was PBMCs or a T cell subset sorted from them (not recorded which). These receptors originate from an adult woman who had mild COVID-19 (a few samples of this study predate the infection). Cell type and time point are not known.

The rearrangement links TRBV2 to TRBJ1-5; D is possibly TRBD1 (5 bases). Germline loops: CDR1 SNHLY, CDR2 FYNNEI. The CDR3 contains 14 residues. V was cut by 6 bases and J by 5 bases, with 14 bases left in between. The CDR3 here is CASRSNGAHQPQHF. The CDR3, as DNA: TGTGCCAGCAGATCGAACGGGGCACATCAGCCCCAGCATTTT.

This clonotype came up a few times. V and J are TRBV6-1 and TRBJ2-2; D is possibly TRBD1 (5 bases). V lost 8 bases to trimming and J lost 4 bases, with 11 bases between them. Germline V gene data show CDR1 as MNHNS and CDR2 as SASEGT. The CDR3 is made up of 13 amino acids. The CDR3 DNA reads as TGTGCCAGCGGTGCAGGGATCACCGGGGAGCTGTTTTTT. It codes for CASGAGITGELFF.

This clonotype was recorded many times. At one boundary the junction diverges from the germline segment, which might be a read error. This chain links TRBV5-1 with TRBJ2-1; 8 bases map to TRBD1. This CDR3 comprises 15 residues. Germline V gives CDR1 SGHRS, CDR2 YFSETQ. The CDR3 DNA reads as TGTGCCAGCAGTTCAGGACAGGGACGGTACAATGAGCAGTTCTTC. Translation gives CASSSGQGRYNEQFF.

The rearrangement links TRBV24-1 to TRBJ1-1, with D perhaps TRBD1 (6 bases). The CDR3 has 12 amino acids. Trimming stripped 2 bases from V and 9 bases from J, with 9 bases between. Germline assignment: CDR1 KGHDR and CDR2 SFDVKD. This CDR3 is CATSDYRDQAFF. CDR3 in DNA: TGTGCCACCAGTGATTACAGGGATCAAGCTTTCTTT.

The gene calls are TRBV20-1 and TRBJ1-1; D not resolved. The CDR3 length is 15 residues. Trimming removed 3 bases from V and 1 base from J, with 15 bases in between. Per the germline V gene, CDR1 is DFQATT and CDR2 is SNEGSKA (reference sequence). The CDR3 DNA sequence: TGCAGTGCTAGGGTACCGCAGGCATGGAACACTGAAGCTTTCTTT. It is translated as CSARVPQAWNTEAFF.

This clonotype was seen only a few times. This chain uses TRBV18 with TRBJ1-5; 9 nucleotides match TRBD1. After removal of 4 bases from V and 5 bases from J, the junction contained 0 bases not matched to a gene. The CDR3 consists of 13 residues. Germline CDR1 is KGHSH and CDR2 is LQKENI. DNA for the CDR3: TGTGCCAGCTCACGACAGGGGGATCAGCCCCAGCATTTT. Translated, it gives CASSRQGDQPQHF.

The chain uses TRBV29-1 and TRBJ1-6; D call uncertain. This CDR3 is 12 amino acids long. Trimming pared 4 bases from V and 5 bases from J, leaving 6 bases between. Looked up from germline, CDR1 is SQVTM and CDR2 is ANQGSEA. Here the CDR3 reads CSVGENNSPLHF. The CDR3 nucleotides read TGCAGCGTTGGGGAGAATAATTCACCCCTCCACTTT.

The chain links TRBV5-1 to TRBJ2-7; D not certain. CDR3 length: 13 amino acids. V dropped 1 base and J dropped 3 bases, with 8 bases sitting between them. Germline V gives CDR1 SGHRS, CDR2 YFSETQ. The CDR3 reads CASSLNSDYEQYF. CDR3 nucleotides: TGCGCCAGCAGCTTGAACAGCGACTACGAGCAGTACTTC.

The chain employs TRBV12-3 or TRBV12-4 and TRBJ2-3; TRBD2 agrees at 11 bases. With 5 bases clipped from V and 2 bases from J, the junction kept 6 bases outside the gene matches. The CDR3 spans 16 residues. In DNA form, the CDR3 reads TGTGCCAGCAGTGCCCGACTAGCGGGGAACACAGATACGCAGTATTTT. Its translation is CASSARLAGNTDTQYF.

The V and J genes are TRBV5-6 and TRBJ2-7; D is undetermined. Germline V gene data show CDR1 as SGHDT and CDR2 as YYEEEE. The CDR3 totals 13 residues. Trimming left V 4 bases short and J 5 bases short, with 13 bases between. This chain's CDR3 is CASSLGNYHEQYF. Here the CDR3 DNA reads TGTGCCAGCAGCCTTGGTAATTACCACGAGCAGTACTTC.

This clonotype has just a few counts. The CDR3 sequence is CASSVGLAGGMNEQFF. The DNA of the CDR3 is TGTGCCAGCAGCGTCGGACTAGCGGGGGGCATGAATGAGCAGTTCTTC. This chain joins TRBV7-3 and TRBJ2-1; 14 bases are shared with TRBD2. In germline, CDR1 is SGHTA, CDR2 FQGTGA. This CDR3 region has 16 residues. With 5 bases clipped from V and 7 bases from J, the junction kept 7 bases outside the gene matches. Variable domain in full (rest from reference TRBV7-3 and TRBJ2-1): GAGVSQTPSNKVTEKGKYVELRCDPISGHTALYWYRQSLGQGPEFLIYFQGTGAADDSGLPNDRFFAVRPEGSVSTLKIQRTERGDSAVYLCASSVGLAGGMNEQFFGPGTRLTVL.

V and J are TRBV10-3 and TRBJ2-7; TRBD1 matches 7 bases. The CDR3 extends over 14 amino acids. Germline V gene data show CDR1 as ENHRY and CDR2 as SYGVKD. V trimming: 4 bases; J trimming: 3 bases; junction bases outside the gene matches: 6. Written as DNA, the CDR3 is TGTGCCATCAGTGTTGGGACAGTGGGCTACGAGCAGTACTTC. Its translation: CAISVGTVGYEQYF.

This clonotype has a count of ten or more. The V gene is TRBV7-2, the J gene TRBJ1-2; 7 bases are a match to TRBD1. Trimming cost V 5 bases and J 8 bases; bases outside gene matches: 8. Germline-derived CDR1 and CDR2 are SGHTA and FQGNSA. The CDR3 loop spans 13 amino acids. CDR3 in DNA: TGTGCCAGCAGCCTTGGACAGGTTGGAGGCTACACCTTC. Amino acids: CASSLGQVGGYTF. The full variable domain, rest sourced from reference TRBV7-2 and TRBJ1-2, is GAGVSQSPSNKVTEKGKDVELRCDPISGHTALYWYRQSLGQGLEFLIYFQGNSAPDKSGLPSDRFSAERTGGSVSTLTIQRTQQEDSAVYLCASSLGQVGGYTFGSGTRLTVV.

This chain uses TRBV4-1 with TRBJ2-7; D remains unclear. This CDR3 contains 16 residues. From germline, CDR1 is MGHRA and CDR2 YSYEKL. Trimming shortened V by 5 bases and J by 0 bases, and 17 bases separated the two germline ends. The chain's CDR3 is CASSKGAPGGSYEQYF. As DNA, the CDR3 is TGCGCCAGCAGCAAAGGAGCCCCTGGTGGCTCCTACGAGCAGTACTTC.

This clonotype was seen a few times. The rearrangement uses TRBV18 and TRBJ2-3, with a weak D call TRBD1 (6 bases). This CDR3 contains 15 residues. CDR1 KGHSH and CDR2 LQKENI come from the germline V gene. V dropped 1 base and J dropped 5 bases, with 13 bases sitting between them. CDR3 loop: CASSPRAGGGDTQYF. The DNA for the CDR3 is TGTGCCAGCTCACCACGAGCTGGGGGCGGAGATACGCAGTATTTT.

Comment on this clonotype: Just one base apart from a much larger clone, this may be a read error. The chain joins TRBV5-1 to TRBJ2-3; 10 bases map to TRBD1. Looked up from germline, CDR1 is SGHRS and CDR2 is YFSETQ. The CDR3 totals 15 residues. This chain's CDR3 is CASSSGQGITDTKYF. CDR3 nucleotides: TGCGCCAGCAGTTCGGGACAGGGGATTACAGATACGAAGTATTTT.

The rearrangement uses TRBV12-3 or TRBV12-4 and TRBJ1-6; no reliable D call. The CDR3 is 13 amino acids. Trimming took off 5 bases at V and 8 bases at J, with 10 bases between the two ends. CDR3 residues: CASSAREYSPLHF. CDR3 DNA: TGTGCCAGCAGTGCAAGGGAGTATTCACCCCTCCACTTT.

The chain links TRBV6-5 to TRBJ1-2; 8 nucleotides align to TRBD1. The length of the CDR3 is 14 residues. The V gene end was trimmed by 0 bases and the J gene end by 4 bases; junction bases not matched to a gene: 1. The germline CDR1 and CDR2 sequences are MNHEY and SVGAGI. This chain's CDR3 is CASSYSGQAYGYTF. CDR3 nucleotides: TGTGCCAGCAGTTACTCGGGACAGGCCTATGGCTACACCTTC.

The chain is built from TRBV7-6 and TRBJ2-7; 9 bases line up with TRBD2. The length of the CDR3 is 13 residues. Losses at the gene ends were 5 bases for V and 6 bases for J; bases not matched to a gene: 5. CDR1 SGHVS and CDR2 FNYEAQ come from the germline V gene. The CDR3 region has the DNA TGTGCCAGCAGCCTGACTAGCGGTCGCGAGCAGTACTTC. Translation gives CASSLTSGREQYF. Variable domain in full (rest from reference TRBV7-6 and TRBJ2-7): GAGVSQSPRYKVTKRGQDVALRCDPISGHVSLYWYRQALGQGPEFLTYFNYEAQQDKSGLPNDRFSAERPEGSISTLTIQRTEQRDSAMYRCASSLTSGREQYFGPGTRLTVT.

V usage is TRBV27 and J usage is TRBJ2-1; weak D call: TRBD2 (5 bases). V dropped 5 bases and J dropped 0 bases, with 11 bases sitting between them. The germline V gene encodes CDR1 MNHEY and CDR2 SMNVEV (reference sequence). The CDR3 runs 15 residues. CDR3 protein: CASSARESSYNEQFF. The CDR3 DNA reads TGTGCCAGCAGTGCAAGGGAGAGCTCCTACAATGAGCAGTTCTTC.

This clonotype has more than one count but fewer than ten. The rearrangement uses TRBV24-1 and TRBJ2-1, with a weak D call TRBD2 (5 bases). The V and J ends lost 5 bases and 4 bases respectively, with 8 bases between them. Germline CDR1 KGHDR, CDR2 SFDVKD. CDR3 length equals 13 residues. The CDR3 loop is CATSAGSYNEQFF. The DNA for the CDR3 is TGTGCCACCAGTGCGGGGAGTTACAATGAGCAGTTCTTC.

This chain links TRBV12-3 or TRBV12-4 with TRBJ1-4, with D possibly matching TRBD1 (5 bases). CDR3 size: 14 residues. The V gene lost 3 bases and the J gene lost 6 bases, with 11 bases spanning the gap. CDR3 bases: TGTGCCAGCAGTTTCGGACAACTAGATGAAAAACTGTTTTTT. It specifies CASSFGQLDEKLFF.

V and J are TRBV6-4 and TRBJ1-1; D is unclear. From germline, CDR1 is MRHNA and CDR2 SNTAGT. With 0 bases removed from V and 5 bases from J, the gap between germline ends came to 7 bases. This CDR3 spans 13 amino acids. The CDR3 is CASSDSYSTEAFF. CDR3 in DNA: TGTGCCAGCAGTGACTCGTATAGTACTGAAGCTTTCTTT.

The chain recombines TRBV30 with TRBJ2-1; 9 bases align to TRBD2. The CDR3 covers 15 residues. V was pared by 5 bases and J by 6 bases, with 11 bases of the junction left unmatched. CDR1 is GTSNPN and CDR2 is SVGIG in the germline V gene (reference sequence). Written as DNA, the CDR3 is TGTGCCTGGGATATTGCGGGGGGGCAGAGCAATGAGCAGTTCTTC. This translates into CAWDIAGGQSNEQFF.